The clone carrying this TCR beta chain was observed a handful of times. Its antigen is unidentified. Germline lookup yields CDR1 MNHEY and CDR2 SMNVEV (reference sequence). V dropped 6 bases and J dropped 6; count of bases not matched to a gene: 9. This CDR3 region has 14 residues. The data originate from a study of response to subunit inactivated influenza vaccine. Points from the study as a whole: The authors put forward the suggestion that each seasonal influenza vaccination may bring in only a limited number of new T cells.

TCRdb reprocessed the RT-PCR reads with MiXCR, giving one entry per CDR3 protein. The sample includes around 480,000 distinct CDR3 sequences, 16% seen only once; the top ten take less than 4%. V and J are TRBV27 and TRBJ2-7; 9 bases line up with TRBD2. This TCR was sampled from a man between 50 and 75 years old who received an inactivated influenza vaccine. Sequenced material: CD4+ T cells sorted from PBMCs, taken less than 30 months after vaccination. The CDR3 protein is CASRIAGVWGEQYF. The CDR3, as DNA: TGTGCCAGCAGGATAGCGGGAGTTTGGGGCGAGCAGTACTTC.